A selection of T cell receptor beta chains follows, all from one sample in a study of OX40 agonist ivuxolimab in advanced cancers. This table comes from immunoSEQ multiplex PCR, and its TCRdb copy is limited to in-frame clones, with some not included. The data contain roughly 100,000 clones, 70% to 90% of them singletons. The sequencing used CD4+ or CD8+ T cells sorted from blood, collected in a trial of the OX40 agonist ivuxolimab. All receptors come from an adult with an advanced solid tumor such as melanoma, head and neck, liver or kidney cancer. The CDR3 runs from the conserved cysteine through the conserved F or W. A D gene is named only where the DNA matches it firmly. Expanded clones get a size class; other rows say once, few or many, or leave the size out.

CDR3aa,CDR3nt,d_gene,j_gene,abundance,v_gene
CASSWGDTEAFF,TGTGCCAGCAGTTGGGGGGATACTGAAGCTTTCTTT,.,TRBJ1-1,.,TRBV28
CASSAGGQVKF,TGTGCCAGCAGCGCTGGGGGGCAGGTGAAATTT,.,TRBJ1-5,.,TRBV7-9
CASSPSTDTQYF,TGTGCCAGCAGCCCCTCCACAGATACGCAGTATTTT,.,TRBJ2-3,.,TRBV16
CASSSSTGTSFSPLHF,TGTGCCAGCAGCTCATCAACCGGGACAAGCTTTTCACCCCTCCACTTT,.,TRBJ1-6,.,TRBV5-4
CASSPRDGSSYEQYF,TGTGCCAGCAGCCCTAGGGACGGGAGCTCCTACGAGCAGTACTTC,.,TRBJ2-7,.,TRBV14
CASSLRRADLNTEAFF,TGCGCCAGCAGCCTTAGAAGGGCCGATCTGAACACTGAAGCTTTCTTT,.,TRBJ1-1,.,TRBV4-1
CAWSALAKNIQYF,TGTGCCTGGAGTGCGTTAGCCAAAAACATTCAGTACTTC,.,TRBJ2-4,.,TRBV30
CASRGQAFISPYEQYF,TGTGCCAGCAGAGGACAGGCCTTTATTTCGCCCTACGAGCAGTACTTC,TRBD1,TRBJ2-7,few,TRBV28
CASRPKYSNQPQHF,TGTGCCAGCAGACCGAAATATAGCAATCAGCCCCAGCATTTT,.,TRBJ1-5,once,TRBV28
CASVGASPYEQYF,TGTGCCAGCGTTGGGGCCAGCCCCTACGAGCAGTACTTC,.,TRBJ2-7,.,TRBV7-9
CASSVVKDTEAFF,TGTGCCAGCAGCGTAGTAAAGGATACTGAAGCTTTCTTT,.,TRBJ1-1,.,TRBV9
CASSFLGLAGGSRSDTQYF,TGTGCCAGCAGCTTTCTCGGCCTAGCGGGGGGCTCCAGGAGTGATACGCAGTATTTT,TRBD2,TRBJ2-3,.,TRBV7-2
CASSPADGYEQYF,TGTGCCAGCTCACCCGCGGACGGCTACGAGCAGTACTTC,.,TRBJ2-7,.,TRBV18
CASSLAFRTDTQYF,TGTGCCAGCAGCTTAGCGTTCAGGACAGATACGCAGTATTTT,.,TRBJ2-3,.,TRBV7-6
CASSLTDTLDTGELFF,TGTGCCAGCAGCTTAACGGACACCCTTGACACCGGGGAGCTGTTTTTT,.,TRBJ2-2,.,TRBV7-3
CASKTGQALYEQYF,TGTGCCAGCAAGACGGGACAGGCTCTCTACGAGCAGTACTTC,TRBD1,TRBJ2-7,.,TRBV6-6
CASSQPQGALADTQYF,TGCGCCAGCAGCCAGCCGCAGGGGGCTCTGGCAGATACGCAGTATTTT,TRBD1,TRBJ2-3,.,TRBV4-1
CATSRDRGVTGNTIYF,TGTGCCACCAGCAGAGATCGTGGGGTAACTGGAAACACCATATATTTT,.,TRBJ1-3,.,TRBV15
CASSQGLGNTEAFF,TGTGCCAGCAGCCAGGGACTGGGGAACACTGAAGCTTTCTTT,.,TRBJ1-1,.,TRBV7-2
CAISEEESEAFF,TGTGCCATCAGTGAGGAGGAGTCGGAAGCTTTCTTT,.,TRBJ1-1,once,TRBV10-3
CASSVTGPDTQYF,TGTGCCAGCAGCGTGACAGGGCCAGATACGCAGTATTTT,TRBD1,TRBJ2-3,.,TRBV9
CASSAGDLSTDTQYF,TGCGCCAGCAGCGCTGGAGATCTTAGCACAGATACGCAGTATTTT,.,TRBJ2-3,.,TRBV4-1
CAWTQGGETQYF,TGTGCCTGGACCCAGGGGGGGGAGACCCAGTACTTC,.,TRBJ2-5,once,TRBV30
CASSLADTQYF,TGTGCCAGCAGCTTAGCAGATACGCAGTATTTT,.,TRBJ2-3,.,TRBV7-3
CASGFWGEAKNIQYF,TGTGCCAGCGGATTCTGGGGGGAGGCCAAAAACATTCAGTACTTC,.,TRBJ2-4,.,TRBV7-2
CASSQAVEGTDTQYF,TGTGCCAGCAGCCAAGCGGTAGAGGGCACAGATACGCAGTATTTT,.,TRBJ2-3,.,TRBV4-2
CASSVRLAGAHEQFF,TGTGCCAGCAGCGTTCGACTAGCGGGGGCCCATGAGCAGTTCTTC,TRBD2,TRBJ2-1,.,TRBV7-8
CASSPGIGGYNEQFF,TGCGCCAGCAGCCCTGGCATAGGGGGGTACAATGAGCAGTTCTTC,.,TRBJ2-1,.,TRBV5-1
CASSPGSALYGYTF,TGTGCCAGCAGCCCAGGGTCTGCCCTCTATGGCTACACCTTC,.,TRBJ1-2,.,TRBV7-2
CASSPGTGPYEQYF,TGTGCCAGCAGTCCGGGGACAGGGCCCTACGAGCAGTACTTC,TRBD1,TRBJ2-7,.,TRBV28
CASRPGQSTDTQYF,TGTGCCAGCAGACCGGGACAGAGCACAGATACGCAGTATTTT,TRBD1,TRBJ2-3,once,TRBV6-4
CASSYSGGGREKLFF,TGTGCCAGCAGTTACTCCGGGGGGGGAAGGGAAAAACTGTTTTTT,.,TRBJ1-4,.,TRBV6-5
CASSLGGGTSYEQYF,TGCGCCAGCAGCTTGGGAGGGGGCACCTCCTACGAGCAGTACTTC,TRBD1,TRBJ2-7,.,TRBV5-1
CASSPRLNTEAFF,TGCGCCAGCAGCCCCCGGCTCAACACTGAAGCTTTCTTT,.,TRBJ1-1,once,TRBV5-1
CACQGEGVGNTEAFF,TGTGCCTGCCAGGGGGAGGGGGTCGGAAACACTGAAGCTTTCTTT,TRBD1,TRBJ1-1,.,TRBV6-1
CASRPDGNHGYTF,TGTGCCAGCAGACCAGACGGAAACCATGGCTACACCTTC,.,TRBJ1-2,once,TRBV7-2
CASSPGGPGDTQYF,TGTGCCAGCAGCCCGGGGGGGCCTGGAGATACGCAGTATTTT,TRBD2,TRBJ2-3,.,TRBV5-6
CASSLTQGGETQYF,TGTGCCAGCAGCTTAACTCAAGGTGGGGAGACCCAGTACTTC,.,TRBJ2-5,.,TRBV11-2
CASSPGTPVGGYTF,TGTGCCAGCAGTCCCGGGACACCGGTTGGAGGCTACACCTTC,.,TRBJ1-2,.,TRBV6-5
CASSLSGGHNEQFF,TGTGCTAGCAGCTTAAGCGGGGGCCACAATGAGCAGTTCTTC,TRBD2,TRBJ2-1,.,TRBV7-7
CASRQGGGELFF,TGTGCCAGCAGACAGGGCGGCGGGGAGCTGTTTTTT,.,TRBJ2-2,.,TRBV2
CASSLAGVEAFF,TGCGCCAGCAGCCTAGCGGGGGTTGAAGCTTTCTTT,.,TRBJ1-1,.,TRBV4-3
CASSFGQGVDEQFF,TGTGCCAGCAGCTTCGGACAGGGGGTGGATGAGCAGTTCTTC,TRBD1,TRBJ2-1,.,TRBV7-3
CASSGQGVTQYF,TGTGCCAGCAGTGGCCAGGGCGTGACCCAGTACTTC,.,TRBJ2-5,.,TRBV6-1
CAWSGSEAFF,TGTGCCTGGAGTGGGAGTGAAGCTTTCTTT,.,TRBJ1-1,.,TRBV30
CASSPLGSSGNTIYF,TGTGCCAGCAGCCCCCTCGGGAGCTCTGGAAACACCATATATTTT,.,TRBJ1-3,.,TRBV7-2
CASSLDWSSGANVLTF,TGTGCCAGCAGCTTAGACTGGAGCTCTGGGGCCAACGTCCTGACTTTC,.,TRBJ2-6,.,TRBV7-2
CSVEGGTHGYTF,TGCAGCGTTGAAGGAGGGACTCATGGCTACACCTTC,.,TRBJ1-2,.,TRBV29-1
CAWATGRGNEQFF,TGTGCCTGGGCGACAGGGCGGGGCAATGAGCAGTTCTTC,.,TRBJ2-1,.,TRBV30
CASSNFEGTDTGELFF,TGTGCCAGCTCAAATTTCGAGGGGACAGACACCGGGGAGCTGTTTTTT,TRBD1,TRBJ2-2,.,TRBV18
CASMTGYTDTQYF,TGTGCCAGCATGACAGGGTACACAGATACGCAGTATTTT,TRBD1,TRBJ2-3,once,TRBV7-2
CASSPSSYEQYF,TGTGCCAGCTCACCCAGCTCCTACGAGCAGTACTTC,.,TRBJ2-7,.,TRBV18